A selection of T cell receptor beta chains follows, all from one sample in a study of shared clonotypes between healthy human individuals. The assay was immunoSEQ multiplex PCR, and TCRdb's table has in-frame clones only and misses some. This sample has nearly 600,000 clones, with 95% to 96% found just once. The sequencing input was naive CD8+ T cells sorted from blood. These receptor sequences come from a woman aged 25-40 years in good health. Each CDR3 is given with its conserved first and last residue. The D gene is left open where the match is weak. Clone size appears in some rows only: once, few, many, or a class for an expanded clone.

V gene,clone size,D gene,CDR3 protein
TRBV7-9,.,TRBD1,CASSLDGTGVLAEAFF
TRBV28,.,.,CASSLGGRTEAFF
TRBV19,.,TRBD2,CASSMGLAGVSGREQYF
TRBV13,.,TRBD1,CASSRQGDEQFF
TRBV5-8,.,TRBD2,CASSLGHQRGLDTQYF
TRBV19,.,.,CASSIASGLMNTEAFF
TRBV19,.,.,CASSIYSGANVLTF
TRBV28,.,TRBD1,CASRRGHTEAFF
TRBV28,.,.,CASSLSGEGITEAFF
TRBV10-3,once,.,CAISEKAFEGNTIYF
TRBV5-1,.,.,CASSTPGSGIYNEQFF
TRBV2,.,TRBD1,CASNGTGGTNSNQPQHF
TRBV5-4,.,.,CASSPPSGETQYF
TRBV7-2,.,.,CASSLAAQGGQETQYF
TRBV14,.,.,CASSARGVIGYTF
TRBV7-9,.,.,CASSLHASLPDEQYF
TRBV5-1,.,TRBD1,CASSFGTGTLAKNIQYF
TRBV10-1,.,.,CASSSIDQGYEQFF
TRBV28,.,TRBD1,CASARRGPYSNQPQHF
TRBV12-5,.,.,CASGPDREDEQFF
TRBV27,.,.,CASSFPNQPQHF
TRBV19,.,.,CASSITNTAYNEQFF
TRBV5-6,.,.,CASSPTSRYEQYF
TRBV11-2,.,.,CASSLAAETQYF